This record looks at one T cell receptor beta chain sequence and its context. This record comes from a study of radiation and T cells in renal cell carcinoma. The germline CDR1 and CDR2 sequences are SEHNR and FQNEAQ (reference sequence). With 1 base removed from V and 4 bases from J, the gap between germline ends came to 7 bases. This CDR3 is 13 amino acids long. Repertoires were generated with immunoSEQ multiplex PCR, while TCRdb's copy carries only in-frame clones and drops some. Of more than 9,500 clones in the sample, 60% to 75% were seen once. Treatment here: treatment-naive control, cytoreductive nephrectomy.

The sequence was obtained from a woman of 80 years or more with renal cell carcinoma. Material: tumor tissue, obtained from a patient whose treatment was nephrectomy without radiotherapy. The genes are TRBV7-9 and TRBJ1-2, with no clear D. The CDR3 DNA reads TGTGCCAGCAGCTTAGGAGTTACCTATGGCTACACCTTC. This translates into CASSLGVTYGYTF. The variable domain in full, completed from reference TRBV7-9 and TRBJ1-2, reads DTGVSQNPRHKITKRGQNVTFRCDPISEHNRLYWYRQTLGQGPEFLTYFQNEAQLEKSRLLSDRFSAERPKGSFSTLEIQRTEQGDSAMYLCASSLGVTYGYTFGSGTRLTVV.